One and the same sample provided the 17 T cell receptor beta chains below, sequenced in a study of cytomegalovirus exposure and HLA in healthy donors. PCR primers comprised 60 Vbeta and 13 Jbeta primers. Produced via immunoSEQ multiplex PCR; TCRdb's table is partial and in-frame only. Recorded for this sample: fewer than 75,000 clones. Material for sequencing was PBMCs. The receptors originated from a boy younger than 18 in good health and CMV-seronegative.

The genes are TRBV27 and TRBJ2-5; D gene unclear. This CDR3 is 15 amino acids long. Germline values: CDR1 MNHEY, CDR2 SMNVEV (reference sequence). With 5 bases removed from V and 1 base from J, the gap between germline ends came to 14 bases. CDR3 sequence reads: CASSPTYRPQETQYF. The CDR3 coding sequence is TGTGCCAGCAGTCCAACTTACAGACCCCAAGAGACCCAGTACTTC.

This rearrangement joins TRBV30 to TRBJ2-5; TRBD2 matches 9 bases. Germline V gene data show CDR1 as GTSNPN and CDR2 as SVGIG (reference sequence). The V and J ends lost 0 bases and 5 bases, in that order; junction bases with no gene match: 7. CDR3 size: 15 residues. CDR3 amino acids: CAWSVGAGGAETQYF. The CDR3 DNA sequence: TGTGCCTGGAGTGTCGGGGCGGGGGGGGCGGAGACCCAGTACTTC.

The chain is built from TRBV11-3 and TRBJ1-1; no clear D. V lost 5 bases and J 3 bases, leaving 10 bases between the germline ends. The CDR3 is 13 amino acids. From germline, CDR1 is SGHNT and CDR2 YENEEA. Here the CDR3 reads CASSQMGDTEAFF. In nucleotides, the CDR3 is TGTGCCAGCAGCCAAATGGGAGACACTGAAGCTTTCTTT.

The V call is TRBV29-1, the J call TRBJ1-1; D is unresolved. The V gene's germline CDR1 is SQVTM and CDR2 ANQGSEA. V was trimmed by 7 bases and J by 7 bases, leaving 10 bases between them. This CDR3 comprises 10 residues. The CDR3, as DNA: TGCAGCGCCGTAAATATTGAAGCTTTCTTT. This codes for CSAVNIEAFF.

The chain has TRBV16 and TRBJ2-7; no definite D call. This CDR3 contains 13 residues. Per the germline V gene, CDR1 is KGHSY and CDR2 is FQNENV. Deletions cut 2 bases from V and 1 base from J, with 6 bases between. The CDR3 protein is CASSQGSSYEQYF. CDR3 in DNA: TGTGCCAGCAGCCAAGGCAGTTCCTACGAGCAGTACTTC.

V usage is TRBV5-1 and J usage is TRBJ2-1, with 8 nucleotides matching TRBD2. V was clipped by 5 bases and J by 4 bases; unmatched bases: 5. Germline assignment: CDR1 SGHRS and CDR2 YFSETQ. The CDR3 covers 14 residues. CDR3 amino acids: CASSVGGVYNEQFF. As DNA, the CDR3 is TGCGCCAGCAGTGTCGGGGGGGTTTACAATGAGCAGTTCTTC.

This chain uses TRBV21-1 with TRBJ2-7; the D call TRBD1 from the table was never checked on the DNA. TRBV21-1 is deemed a pseudogene. The CDR3 is 15 amino acids. The CDR3 loop is CASPRLLSTPKTQYF. The CDR3 coding sequence is TGTGCCAGCCCGCGTTTGCTCTCAACCCCTAAGACACAGTACTTC.

The V call is TRBV4-2, the J call TRBJ1-1, with D hard to call. The germline CDR1 and CDR2 sequences are LGHNA and YNFKEQ. The V end lost 2 bases, the J end lost 0 bases, and 13 bases lay between the germline ends. The CDR3 loop spans 16 amino acids. The CDR3 bases are TGTGCCAGCAGCCAACAACCCGCGGGTGTGAACACTGAAGCTTTCTTT. This codes for CASSQQPAGVNTEAFF.

This sequence joins TRBV7-2 and TRBJ2-5; 9 bases agree with TRBD1. J lost 5 bases, V lost 5 bases, and 6 bases had no gene match. Germline V lookup: CDR1 SGHTA, CDR2 FQGNSA. This CDR3 spans 14 amino acids. The CDR3 DNA reads as TGTGCCAGCAGCCCGGGGACAGGGTATGAGACCCAGTACTTC. This codes for CASSPGTGYETQYF. Drawing the rest from reference TRBV7-2 and TRBJ2-5, the complete variable domain is GAGVSQSPSNKVTEKGKDVELRCDPISGHTALYWYRQSLGQGLEFLIYFQGNSAPDKSGLPSDRFSAERTGGSVSTLTIQRTQQEDSAVYLCASSPGTGYETQYFGPGTRLLVL.

The chain links TRBV15 to TRBJ2-7; 10 bases are shared with TRBD2. The CDR3 runs 16 residues. V dropped 1 base and J dropped 5; count of bases not matched to a gene: 8. Germline CDR1 LNHNV, CDR2 YYDKDF (reference sequence). The CDR3 region has the DNA TGTGCCACCAGCAGAGCTCTAGCGGGAGATCACCACGAGCAGTACTTC. Its translation: CATSRALAGDHHEQYF.

The rearrangement uses TRBV6-5 and TRBJ1-2, with a possible D match to TRBD1 (5 bases). CDR3 length equals 15 residues. Trimming cost V 0 bases and J 2 bases, with 10 bases left between them. Germline V CDR1 and CDR2: MNHEY, SVGAGI. The CDR3 loop reads CASSYSKAGNYGYTF. CDR3 bases: TGTGCCAGCAGTTACTCGAAGGCAGGGAACTATGGCTACACCTTC.

This sequence joins TRBV28 and TRBJ1-5; weak D call: TRBD1 (6 bases). The germline CDR1 and CDR2 sequences are MDHEN and SYDVKM. V lost 6 bases to trimming and J lost 4 bases, with 19 bases between them. The CDR3 length is 16 residues. CDR3 sequence reads: CASSSLDQGGNQPQHF. In DNA form, the CDR3 reads TGTGCCAGCAGCTCGTTAGATCAAGGGGGAAATCAGCCCCAGCATTTT.

The rearrangement uses TRBV28 and TRBJ2-2; D may be TRBD1 (6 bases). The germline V gene has CDR1 MDHEN and CDR2 SYDVKM. V lost 6 bases, J lost 0 bases, and 14 bases lay in between. This CDR3 is 16 amino acids long. For the CDR3, the DNA is TGTGCCAGCAGCCCCCAAAGGACAGCGAACACCGGGGAGCTGTTTTTT. Protein: CASSPQRTANTGELFF.

This rearrangement joins TRBV9 to TRBJ2-6, with D unclear. The germline CDR1 and CDR2 sequences are SGDLS and YYNGEE. V was trimmed by 0 bases and J by 0 bases, leaving 4 bases between them. The CDR3 sequence is 15 residues long. CDR3 sequence (DNA): TGTGCCAGCAGCGTAGGAGTCTCTGGGGCCAACGTCCTGACTTTC. This codes for CASSVGVSGANVLTF.

The chain carries TRBV7-7 and TRBJ2-7; D unclear. The CDR3 totals 13 residues. Germline values: CDR1 SSHAT, CDR2 FNYEAQ (reference sequence). V was pared by 5 bases and J by 5 bases, with 13 bases between. As DNA, the CDR3 is TGTGCCAGCAGCCCTTCTGAGATCCACGAGCAGTACTTC. Translated: CASSPSEIHEQYF.

The rearrangement uses TRBV30 and TRBJ1-2; unclear D gene. The germline V gene has CDR1 GTSNPN and CDR2 SVGIG (reference sequence). The CDR3 spans 16 residues. The V end lost 2 bases, the J end lost 0 bases, and 16 bases lay between the germline ends. The CDR3: CAWSYETREANYGYTF. The DNA for the CDR3 is TGTGCCTGGAGTTATGAGACCCGGGAAGCTAACTATGGCTACACCTTC.

The chain recombines TRBV15 with TRBJ1-1; D is uncertain. The V gene lost 3 bases and the J gene lost 3 bases, with 8 bases spanning the gap. The CDR3 totals 13 residues. Germline lookup yields CDR1 LNHNV and CDR2 YYDKDF (reference sequence). The CDR3 here is CATSSREDTEAFF. For the CDR3, the DNA is TGTGCCACCAGCAGCCGTGAGGACACTGAAGCTTTCTTT.